The 14 T cell receptor beta chains reported below all come from one sample, sequenced in a study of patients and donors after allogeneic stem cell transplantation. TCRdb called the RT-PCR reads again in MiXCR, with one record for every CDR3 protein. This table has about a million distinct CDR3 sequences, under 20% appearing once. The sample consisted of blood, either unsorted or a sorted T cell fraction (not recorded which). The receptors originated from a human donor who was either an allogeneic HSCT recipient or a stem cell or donor lymphocyte infusion donor (not recorded which). It is not recorded whose cells these are; they may come from a transplant donor.

A few counts support this clonotype. The V gene is TRBV7-6, the J gene TRBJ2-3; possible D gene TRBD2, 6 bases. With 6 bases removed from V and 3 bases from J, the gap between germline ends came to 16 bases. The CDR3 has 15 residues. The germline V gene has CDR1 SGHVS and CDR2 FNYEAQ. CDR3 loop: CASSSGGGATDTQYF. In DNA, the CDR3 is TGTGCCAGCAGTTCGGGCGGCGGGGCTACAGATACGCAGTATTTT.

This clonotype has a handful of counts. The chain recombines TRBV12-5 with TRBJ2-5; 8 nucleotides align to TRBD2. CDR3 length: 15 residues. V trimming: 1 base; J trimming: 4 bases; junction bases outside the gene matches: 5. Germline V gives CDR1 LGHNT, CDR2 FRNRAP. CDR3 amino acids: CASGLAGTRLETQYF. The DNA of the CDR3 is TGTGCTAGTGGTTTGGCCGGGACTAGGCTAGAGACCCAGTACTTC.

The genes are TRBV4-1 and TRBJ2-7, with 8 bases aligning to TRBD1. CDR1 is MGHRA and CDR2 is YSYEKL in the germline V gene. The CDR3 extends over 14 amino acids. Trimming removed 3 bases from V and 12 bases from J; junction bases left unmatched: 13. The CDR3 loop reads CASSHPGQGLRRYF. The CDR3 nucleotides are TGCGCCAGCAGCCATCCCGGACAGGGACTTCGGCGGTACTTC.

This chain uses TRBV6-5 with TRBJ2-1; TRBD1 matches 8 bases. V shed 4 bases, J shed 9 bases, and the junction held 8 bases outside the gene matches. CDR3 length: 14 amino acids. Germline-derived CDR1 and CDR2 are MNHEY and SVGAGI. The CDR3, as DNA: TGTGCCAGCAGTTTTGGACAGGGAGGAGGTGAGCAGTTCTTC. Protein sequence: CASSFGQGGGEQFF.

This clonotype has a handful of counts. The chain joins TRBV6-5 to TRBJ1-6; D is undetermined. This CDR3 contains 17 residues. The V end lost 2 bases, the J end lost 5 bases, and 16 bases lay between the germline ends. Germline CDR1 is MNHEY and CDR2 is SVGAGI. The CDR3 DNA reads TGTGCCAGCAGTTACAAGCGAGCGGGAGGACATAATTCACCCCTCCACTTT. Translated: CASSYKRAGGHNSPLHF.

This clonotype was counted once. The rearrangement links TRBV7-3 to TRBJ1-3; no reliable D call. V lost 0 bases to trimming and J lost 3 bases, with 6 bases between them. The CDR3 covers 14 residues. Germline V gene data show CDR1 as SGHTA and CDR2 as FQGTGA. The CDR3 spells CASSLTAGGNTIYF. CDR3 nucleotide sequence: TGTGCCAGCAGCTTAACGGCCGGTGGAAACACCATATATTTT.

This clonotype was counted only a few times. This sequence joins TRBV29-1 and TRBJ2-2, with D possibly matching TRBD1 (6 bases). The germline V and J ends were trimmed by 6 bases and 1 base, with 12 bases remaining between them. Germline V gene data show CDR1 as SQVTM and CDR2 as ANQGSEA. This CDR3 is 14 amino acids long. CDR3 protein: CSVSRTENTGELFF. In DNA, the CDR3 is TGCAGCGTGTCCAGGACAGAGAACACCGGGGAGCTGTTTTTT.

The chain employs TRBV15 and TRBJ2-2; D is possibly TRBD2 (6 bases). The germline gives CDR1 LNHNV, CDR2 YYDKDF (reference sequence). V lost 7 bases and J lost 0, with 15 bases in between. The CDR3 covers 16 residues. CDR3: CATTPGARPNTGELFF. The CDR3 DNA reads TGTGCCACCACGCCGGGAGCCAGACCGAACACCGGGGAGCTGTTTTTT.

The rearrangement uses TRBV12-5 and TRBJ2-3, with no clear D. The germline V gene has CDR1 LGHNT and CDR2 FRNRAP. Trimming took 0 bases from V and 2 from J, leaving 9 bases between them. The CDR3 totals 15 residues. The CDR3 region has the DNA TGTGCTAGTGGTTTGGTATCTGCCTACACAGATACGCAGTATTTT. This sequence encodes CASGLVSAYTDTQYF.

This clonotype was found many times. The chain has TRBV5-1 and TRBJ1-1; D unclear. Germline loops: CDR1 SGHRS, CDR2 YFSETQ. The germline V and J ends were trimmed by 2 bases and 1 base, with 6 bases remaining between them. This CDR3 comprises 13 residues. The chain's CDR3 is CASSFHRNTEAFF. The DNA for the CDR3 is TGCGCCAGCAGCTTTCACAGGAACACTGAAGCTTTCTTT.

This clonotype has a handful of counts. This chain connects TRBV7-2 to TRBJ1-2, with D perhaps TRBD1 (6 bases). Germline CDR1 SGHTA, CDR2 FQGNSA. The CDR3 totals 15 residues. The V end lost 1 base, the J end lost 6 bases, and 15 bases lay between the germline ends. CDR3 amino acids: CASSLGYGQGHGYTF. The CDR3 DNA reads TGTGCCAGCAGCTTAGGTTACGGGCAGGGGCATGGCTACACCTTC.

This chain connects TRBV6-1 to TRBJ2-7, with TRBD1 matching over 8 bases. There are 14 residues in the CDR3. Germline-derived CDR1 and CDR2 are MNHNS and SASEGT. V was pared by 7 bases and J by 0 bases, with 5 bases of the junction left unmatched. The CDR3 here is CASNLQGVSYEQYF. In DNA, the CDR3 is TGTGCCAGCAACCTACAGGGGGTCTCCTACGAGCAGTACTTC.

Written as DNA, the CDR3 is TGTGCCAGCAGTCTGGACAGGGGGCGTATTGCAAACACCATATATTTT. Encoded protein: CASSLDRGRIANTIYF. The chain recombines TRBV12-3 or TRBV12-4 with TRBJ1-3, with TRBD1 matching 11 bases. The CDR3 loop spans 16 amino acids. The V segment lost 5 bases and the J segment 6 bases; nucleotides outside the gene matches: 9.

This clonotype was counted between two and nine times. The chain carries TRBV6-2 or TRBV6-3 and TRBJ2-3, with D unresolved. Germline V gene sequence: CDR1 MNHEY, CDR2 SVGEGT. The CDR3 runs 11 residues. The V gene lost 2 bases and the J gene lost 4 bases, with 1 base spanning the gap. The CDR3 reads CASSYPDTQYF. In DNA form, the CDR3 reads TGTGCCAGCAGTTACCCAGATACGCAGTATTTT.